This T cell receptor (beta chain) was documented in a study of breast tumors, draining lymph nodes, adjacent tissues. TCRdb processed the multiplex PCR reads anew with MiXCR; each CDR3 protein has one entry. This sample has roughly 14,000 distinct CDR3 sequences, with roughly 50% found just once. This clonotype was counted many times. This sequence originates from a female donor with breast cancer. Some clones in this sample may be carry-over from other donors' samples. Sequenced: tumor-adjacent breast tissue.

The CDR3 loop reads CASSAQGGQPQHF. In DNA form, the CDR3 reads TGTGCCAGCAGCGCACAGGGCGGTCAGCCCCAGCATTTT. The chain links TRBV7-2 to TRBJ1-5, with a possible D match to TRBD1 (6 bases). CDR1 SGHTA and CDR2 FQGNSA come from the germline V gene. CDR3 length: 13 residues. V gave up 5 bases and J gave up 6 bases, with 11 bases separating them.